The clone carrying this T cell receptor beta chain was counted many times. These data are taken from a study of Graves' ophthalmopathy and Graves' hyperthyroidism. About the research overall: Sampling took place at initial diagnosis, with peripheral blood obtained before any treatment.

Trimming shortened V by 5 bases and J by 5 bases, and 15 bases separated the two germline ends. Germline-derived CDR1 and CDR2 are SGHAT and FQNNGV. The CDR3 is made up of 14 amino acids. Scientists amplified the TCR beta CDR3 regions from RNA transcripts. The first round was an RT-PCR with HTBI primers, and the second round was a multiplex PCR. Each CDR3 protein is one row after TCRdb ran MiXCR on the multiplex PCR reads. The sample holds approximately 700,000 distinct CDR3 sequences, roughly two fifths seen once. The clonotype was recovered from an adult man with Graves' ophthalmopathy. The V gene is TRBV11-2, the J gene TRBJ2-5, with D maybe TRBD2 (6 bases). Sequencing was performed on peripheral blood. The CDR3: CASSLFPGSETQYF. CDR3 DNA sequence: TGTGCCAGCAGCCTGTTCCCCGGGAGTGAGACCCAGTACTTC.